These 12 T cell receptor beta chains were sequenced from one sample in a study of blood T cell repertoires in COVID-19. Here immunoSEQ multiplex PCR was the method, and the copy in TCRdb shows in-frame clones only, minus some. The profile shows under 250,000 clones, roughly 92% of them singletons. The specimen was peripheral blood. These receptors all stem from a man aged 60 to 75 with COVID-19, enrolled during active disease.

The chain combines TRBV9 with TRBJ2-2; D is perhaps TRBD2 (5 bases). The V gene's germline CDR1 is SGDLS and CDR2 YYNGEE. V shed 2 bases and J shed 5 bases, with 10 bases lying between them. This CDR3 is 14 amino acids long. For the CDR3, the DNA is TGTGCCAGCAGCGTGCACTGGACTACCGGGGAGCTGTTTTTT. Translation gives CASSVHWTTGELFF.

The chain combines TRBV4-1 with TRBJ2-1; possible D gene TRBD2, 6 bases. Germline V gene data show CDR1 as MGHRA and CDR2 as YSYEKL. The CDR3 runs to 17 residues. V was trimmed by 4 bases and J by 4 bases, leaving 20 bases between them. In nucleotides, the CDR3 is TGCGCCAGCAGCCCCTCACCCCAGCGGGCTACTTACAATGAGCAGTTCTTC. Translated, it gives CASSPSPQRATYNEQFF.

The V call is TRBV19, the J call TRBJ1-1, with D possibly matching TRBD1 (5 bases). Germline CDR1 LNHDA, CDR2 SQIVND (reference sequence). Trimming removed 4 bases from V and 2 bases from J, with 17 bases in between. The CDR3 runs 16 residues. CDR3: CASSTERGRDNTEAFF. For the CDR3, the DNA is TGTGCCAGTAGTACCGAACGTGGGAGGGACAACACTGAAGCTTTCTTT.

The V and J genes are TRBV7-3 and TRBJ2-5, with 8 nucleotides matching TRBD1. CDR1 and CDR2 from the germline V gene are SGHTA and FQGTGA. V lost 5 bases and J lost 4; bases outside the gene matches: 9. This CDR3 has 15 residues. CDR3 protein: CASSPSGGSGETQYF. CDR3 DNA sequence: TGTGCCAGCAGCCCCTCAGGGGGCTCAGGAGAGACCCAGTACTTC.

The chain joins TRBV24-1 to TRBJ2-1, with TRBD1 identical over 7 bases. The ends lost 0 bases at V and 5 bases at J; junction bases unmatched: 6. The germline V gene has CDR1 KGHDR and CDR2 SFDVKD. The CDR3 runs to 16 residues. The CDR3 sequence: CATSDLQGQLNNEQFF. The CDR3 DNA follows: TGTGCCACCAGTGATTTGCAGGGACAGTTAAACAATGAGCAGTTCTTC.

This rearrangement joins TRBV7-9 to TRBJ1-5; 8 positions agree with TRBD1. The CDR3 totals 15 residues. V trimming: 3 bases; J trimming: 4 bases; junction bases outside the gene matches: 5. Germline V CDR1 and CDR2: SEHNR, FQNEAQ (reference sequence). The CDR3 reads CASSLDGDRNQPQHF. CDR3 nucleotides: TGTGCCAGCAGCTTGGATGGGGACAGGAATCAGCCCCAGCATTTT.

This clone showed up many times. The germline gene is not matched at one end of the junction; a read error may be the cause. The V call is TRBV3-1 (or the pseudogene TRBV3-2), the J call TRBJ2-7; D remains ambiguous. CDR3 length: 14 amino acids. Germline V gene sequence: CDR1 LGHDT, CDR2 YNNKEL (reference sequence). As DNA, the CDR3 is TGTGCCAGCAGTTCTATCACCACCTCCCACGAGCAGTACTTC. It encodes CASSSITTSHEQYF.

The sample holds a few counts of this clone. This chain uses TRBV4-2 with TRBJ2-1; no definite D call. The CDR3 has 12 amino acids. CDR1 is LGHNA, CDR2 YNFKEQ, per germline. V was trimmed by 1 base and J by 6 bases, leaving 4 bases between them. The CDR3 here is CASSQVGNEQFF. CDR3 sequence (DNA): TGTGCCAGCAGCCAAGTCGGCAATGAGCAGTTCTTC.

The chain recombines TRBV18 with TRBJ2-7; TRBD2 matches 7 bases. CDR1 is KGHSH, CDR2 LQKENI, per germline. The CDR3 spans 15 residues. V was clipped by 6 bases and J by 7 bases; unmatched bases: 15. The CDR3 is CASSPQGGANFEQYF. Here the CDR3 DNA reads TGTGCCAGCTCGCCCCAGGGAGGGGCGAACTTTGAGCAGTACTTC. Full variable domain (missing parts from reference TRBV18 and TRBJ2-7): NAGVMQNPRHLVRRRGQEARLRCSPMKGHSHVYWYRQLPEEGLKFMVYLQKENIIDESGMPKERFSAEFPKEGPSILRIQQVVRGDSAAYFCASSPQGGANFEQYFGPGTRLTVT.

In regard to this clone: A junction end diverges from the germline sequence, so it may reflect a read error. The CDR3 sequence is CASTENAGELFF. CDR3 bases: TGTGCCAGCACCGAGAACGCCGGGGAGCTGTTTTTT. V gene TRBV11-3 combines with J gene TRBJ2-2; D gene ambiguous. Germline V gene lookup returns CDR1 SGHNT and CDR2 YENEEA. The CDR3 totals 12 residues. Full variable domain (missing parts from reference TRBV11-3 and TRBJ2-2): EAGVVQSPRYKIIEKKQPVAFWCNPISGHNTLYWYLQNLGQGPELLIRYENEEAVDDSQLPKDRFSAERLKGVDSTLKIQPAELGDSAVYLCASTENAGELFFGEGSRLTVL.

The table lists this clone with a few counts. The rearrangement links TRBV10-1 to TRBJ2-1; TRBD2 matches 8 bases. CDR3 length: 15 amino acids. In germline, CDR1 is WNHNN, CDR2 SYGVQD (reference sequence). The junction had 4 bases not matched to a gene; V was cut back by 2 bases and J by 4 bases. In nucleotides, the CDR3 is TGCGCCAGCAGTGAGGCCCGGGAGGGATACAATGAGCAGTTCTTC. Translating it yields CASSEAREGYNEQFF.

V gene TRBV29-1 combines with J gene TRBJ1-1; 7 bases align to TRBD1. The CDR3 is 10 amino acids. Germline V lookup: CDR1 SQVTM, CDR2 ANQGSEA. V lost 6 bases and J lost 8; bases outside the gene matches: 3. The CDR3 DNA is TGCAGCGTGGGACAGTCCGAAGCTTTCTTT. Translating gives CSVGQSEAFF.